This entry is about one T cell receptor (beta chain). Antigen: not known. Looked up from germline, CDR1 is SQVTM and CDR2 is ANQGSEA. The CDR3 extends over 14 amino acids. After removal of 4 bases from V and 3 bases from J, the junction contained 7 bases not matched to a gene. The sample belongs to a study of CD8+CD57+ T cells in acquired aplastic anemia. Looking at the study overall: The DNA of sorted CD4+ and CD8+ cells averaged around 3 ug.

TCR beta VDJ combinations and CDR3 sequences were profiled from genomic DNA. TCRdb independently ran MiXCR on the reads; one entry per CDR3 protein. The repertoire includes roughly 300,000 distinct CDR3 sequences, 55% to 60% of them detected once, and 8% sits in the top ten. Findings of the study overall: Significant differences in CD8+ Simpson's diversity were not observed between patients and controls. Patients and controls shared some 30 CD8+ CDR3 sequences, highly expressed in patients.

Input material: sorted CD4+, CD8+, or CD8+CD57+ T cells (not recorded which) from PBMCs. The receptor was derived from a human donor with severe aplastic anemia or a healthy control (not recorded which). The chain couples TRBV29-1 to TRBJ2-7; 9 bases agree with TRBD1. Here the CDR3 reads CSVVRQGDHYEQYF. CDR3 in DNA: TGCAGCGTTGTTAGACAGGGGGACCACTACGAGCAGTACTTC.